What follows are 17 T cell receptor beta chains derived from one specimen sequenced in a study of T cell clusters in autoimmune cytopenias (dated by TCRdb to the late 2010s). The sequencer was an Illumina MiSeq. TRB rearrangements were amplified by multiplex PCR following a touch-down protocol, with the TRB-A and TRB-B primer pools mixed in one tube. TCRdb reprocessed the reads into one record per CDR3 protein sequence, lacking DNA. The sample's clone listing holds about 8,800 distinct CDR3 sequences. Around 4.1% of the sample belongs to the ten largest clones. Each sample's TRB amplification started from approximately 230 ng of peripheral blood genomic DNA, which corresponds to tens of thousands of genome equivalents. Source material: peripheral blood. The receptor source for this set is a human donor with an autoimmune cytopenia or autoimmune hepatitis (not recorded which).

CDR3 amino acids: CASSSSTGGTEAFF. The chain combines TRBV7-9 with TRBJ1-1; no DNA is available, so the TRBD1 call from TCRdb remains unchecked. The length of the CDR3 is 14 residues. Germline assignment: CDR1 SEHNR and CDR2 FQNEAQ (reference sequence). Complete variable domain (other parts from reference TRBV7-9 and TRBJ1-1): DTGVSQNPRHKITKRGQNVTFRCDPISEHNRLYWYRQTLGQGPEFLTYFQNEAQLEKSRLLSDRFSAERPKGSFSTLEIQRTEQGDSAMYLCASSSSTGGTEAFFGQGTRLTVV.

Considering frequency, this clonotype is medium-sized. The chain is built from TRBV6-6 and TRBJ2-5; lacking DNA, the TRBD1 call made by TCRdb goes unchecked. The length of the CDR3 is 16 residues. The germline V gene encodes CDR1 MNHNY and CDR2 SVGAGI (reference sequence). The CDR3: CASRSKDRLIQETQYF.

The chain is built from TRBV19 and TRBJ2-4; no DNA is available, so the TRBD2 call from TCRdb remains unchecked. The V gene's germline CDR1 is LNHDA and CDR2 SQIVND (reference sequence). The CDR3 is made up of 12 amino acids. The CDR3 sequence is CASSPGGDIQYF.

The chain uses TRBV6-5 and TRBJ1-4; TCRdb names TRBD1, which stays unverified in the absence of DNA. The CDR3 contains 11 residues. CDR1 is MNHEY and CDR2 is SVGAGI in the germline V gene. The CDR3 region is CASTTTDRLFF.

This sequence joins TRBV6-5 and TRBJ2-5. The CDR3 spans 13 residues. Per the germline V gene, CDR1 is MNHEY and CDR2 is SVGAGI. CDR3: CASSYAMGETQYF.

The chain recombines TRBV15 with TRBJ2-5. There are 15 residues in the CDR3. In germline, CDR1 is LNHNV, CDR2 YYDKDF (reference sequence). The CDR3 reads CATSRHSRVGETQYF.

The V gene is TRBV7-6, the J gene TRBJ1-5; TCRdb proposes TRBD1, but this gene call is untestable without DNA. Per germline, CDR1 SGHVS and CDR2 FNYEAQ. This CDR3 spans 16 amino acids. CDR3 loop: CASRRTGGRSNQPQHF.

The rearrangement links TRBV19 to TRBJ1-3; TCRdb's D call of TRBD1 is untestable without DNA. Germline assignment: CDR1 LNHDA and CDR2 SQIVND (reference sequence). The length of the CDR3 is 14 residues. The CDR3 sequence is CASPGGCPGNTIYF.

This chain uses TRBV20-1 with TRBJ2-1. CDR1 is DFQATT, CDR2 SNEGSKA, per germline (reference sequence). CDR3 length: 15 residues. The CDR3 spells CSARDGRSSYNEQFF.

The V and J genes are TRBV24-1 and TRBJ2-5; the D call of TRBD1 rests on TCRdb alone, since no DNA is present to check it. The germline V gene encodes CDR1 KGHDR and CDR2 SFDVKD. The CDR3 spans 17 residues. CDR3 in amino acids: CATSDWGAQAGQETQYF.

The V call is TRBV30, the J call TRBJ1-2. The length of the CDR3 is 12 residues. CDR1 is GTSNPN, CDR2 SVGIG, per germline (reference sequence). The chain's CDR3 is CAWTPLVGGYTF.

The chain is built from TRBV24-1 and TRBJ1-4; without DNA, the TCRdb call of TRBD1 cannot be checked. Germline values: CDR1 KGHDR, CDR2 SFDVKD. The length of the CDR3 is 13 residues. CDR3 protein: CATTGTANEKLFF.

The genes are TRBV12-3 or TRBV12-4 and TRBJ1-1. The CDR3 contains 14 residues. The CDR3 spells CASSFGARFTEAFF.

This clonotype is deemed medium-sized by its frequency. The chain links TRBV6-1 to TRBJ2-2. Germline loops: CDR1 MNHNS, CDR2 SASEGT. The CDR3 spans 13 residues. The CDR3 reads CASGFVDTGELFF.

This clonotype is labeled medium-sized based on frequency. This chain links TRBV12-3 or TRBV12-4 with TRBJ2-2. The CDR3 length is 13 residues. CDR3 region: CASSLAGAGELFF.

The J gene is TRBJ2-1, the V gene TRBV5-6. The germline V gene has CDR1 SGHDT and CDR2 YYEEEE. The CDR3 length is 14 residues. This CDR3 reads CASSPVFGVDEQFF.

V is TRBV20-1 and J is TRBJ2-1; TCRdb calls TRBD2, which cannot be checked without DNA. This CDR3 has 18 amino acids. Per the germline V gene, CDR1 is DFQATT and CDR2 is SNEGSKA (reference sequence). The CDR3 loop is CSASTPRWSEGLDNEQFF.